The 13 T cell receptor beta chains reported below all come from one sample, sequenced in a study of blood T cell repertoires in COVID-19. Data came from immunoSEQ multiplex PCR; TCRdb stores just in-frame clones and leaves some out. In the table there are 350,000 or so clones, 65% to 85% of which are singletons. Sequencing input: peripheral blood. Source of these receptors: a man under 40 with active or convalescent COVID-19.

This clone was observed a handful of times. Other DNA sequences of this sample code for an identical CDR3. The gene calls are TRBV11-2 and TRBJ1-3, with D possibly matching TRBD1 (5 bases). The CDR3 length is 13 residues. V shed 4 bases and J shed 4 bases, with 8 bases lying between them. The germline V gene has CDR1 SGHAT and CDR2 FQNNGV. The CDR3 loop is CASSSGLGNTIYF. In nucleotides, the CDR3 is TGTGCCAGCAGCTCGGGACTCGGAAACACCATATATTTT.

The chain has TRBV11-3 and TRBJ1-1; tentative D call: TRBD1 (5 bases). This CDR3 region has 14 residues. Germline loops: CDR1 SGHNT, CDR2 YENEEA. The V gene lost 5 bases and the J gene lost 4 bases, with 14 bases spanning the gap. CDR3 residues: CASSGAGWGTEAFF. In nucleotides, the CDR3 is TGTGCCAGCAGCGGAGCAGGGTGGGGCACTGAAGCTTTCTTT.

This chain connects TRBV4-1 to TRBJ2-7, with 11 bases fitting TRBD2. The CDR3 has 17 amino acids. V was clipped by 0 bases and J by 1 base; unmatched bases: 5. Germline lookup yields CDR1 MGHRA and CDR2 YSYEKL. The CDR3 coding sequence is TGCGCCAGCAGCCAAGATAGATCTAGCGGGGGGTCCTACGAGCAGTACTTC. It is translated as CASSQDRSSGGSYEQYF.

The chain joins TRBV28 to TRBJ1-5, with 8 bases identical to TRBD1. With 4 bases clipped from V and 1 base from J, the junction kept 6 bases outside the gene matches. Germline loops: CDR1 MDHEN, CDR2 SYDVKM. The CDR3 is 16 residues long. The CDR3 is CASSSSDRGSNQPQHF. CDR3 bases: TGTGCCAGCAGTTCCTCCGACAGGGGAAGCAATCAGCCCCAGCATTTT.

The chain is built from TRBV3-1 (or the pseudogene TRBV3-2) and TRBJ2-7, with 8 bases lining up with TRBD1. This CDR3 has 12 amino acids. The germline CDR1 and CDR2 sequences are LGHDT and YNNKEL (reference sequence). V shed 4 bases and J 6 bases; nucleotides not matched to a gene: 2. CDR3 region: CASSPQGAEQYF. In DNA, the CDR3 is TGTGCCAGCAGCCCCCAGGGGGCCGAGCAGTACTTC.

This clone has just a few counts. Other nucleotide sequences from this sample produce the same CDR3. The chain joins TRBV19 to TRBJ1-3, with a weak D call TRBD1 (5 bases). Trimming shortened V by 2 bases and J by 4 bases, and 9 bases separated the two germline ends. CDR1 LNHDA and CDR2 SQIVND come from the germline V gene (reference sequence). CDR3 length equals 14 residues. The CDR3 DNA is TGTGCCAGTAGTATATGGGGCGCCGGAAACACCATATATTTT. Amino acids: CASSIWGAGNTIYF.

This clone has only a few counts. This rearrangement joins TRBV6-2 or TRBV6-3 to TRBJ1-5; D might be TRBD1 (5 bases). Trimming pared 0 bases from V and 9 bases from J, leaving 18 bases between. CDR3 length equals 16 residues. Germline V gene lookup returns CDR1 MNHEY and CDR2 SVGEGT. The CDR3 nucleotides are TGTGCCAGCAGTTACTCGATTGGGCAGGGTCAAGGGCCCCAGCATTTT. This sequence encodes CASSYSIGQGQGPQHF.

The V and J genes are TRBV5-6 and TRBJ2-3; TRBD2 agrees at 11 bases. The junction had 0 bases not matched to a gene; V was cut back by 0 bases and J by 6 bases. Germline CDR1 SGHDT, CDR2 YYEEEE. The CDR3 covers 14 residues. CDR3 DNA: TGTGCCAGCAGCTTGGGACTAGCGGGGGATACGCAGTATTTT. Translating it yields CASSLGLAGDTQYF.

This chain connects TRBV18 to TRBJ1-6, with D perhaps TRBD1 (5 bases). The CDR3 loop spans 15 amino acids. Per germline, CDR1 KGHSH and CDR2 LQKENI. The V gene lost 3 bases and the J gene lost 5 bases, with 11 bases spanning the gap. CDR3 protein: CASSPNTRDNSPLHF. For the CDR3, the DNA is TGTGCCAGCTCACCTAACACCAGGGATAATTCACCCCTCCACTTT.

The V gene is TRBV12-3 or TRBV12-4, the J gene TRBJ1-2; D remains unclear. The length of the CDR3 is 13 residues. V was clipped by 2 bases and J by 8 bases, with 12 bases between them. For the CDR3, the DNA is TGTGCCAGCAGTTTATCAAACAGAGGGGGCTACACCTTC. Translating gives CASSLSNRGGYTF.

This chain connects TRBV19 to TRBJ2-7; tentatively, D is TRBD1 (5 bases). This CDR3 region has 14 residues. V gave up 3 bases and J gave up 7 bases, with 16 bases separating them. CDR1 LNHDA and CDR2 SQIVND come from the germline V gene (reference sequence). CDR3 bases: TGTGCCAGTAGTATGGGCAGGGATTTGAGTGAGCAGTACTTC. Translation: CASSMGRDLSEQYF.

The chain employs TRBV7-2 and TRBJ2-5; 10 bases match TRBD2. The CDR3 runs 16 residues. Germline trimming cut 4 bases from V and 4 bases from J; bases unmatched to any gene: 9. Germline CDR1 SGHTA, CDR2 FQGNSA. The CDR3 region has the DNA TGTGCCAGCAGCTGGGCGACTAGCGGGTTTCGAGAGACCCAGTACTTC. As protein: CASSWATSGFRETQYF.

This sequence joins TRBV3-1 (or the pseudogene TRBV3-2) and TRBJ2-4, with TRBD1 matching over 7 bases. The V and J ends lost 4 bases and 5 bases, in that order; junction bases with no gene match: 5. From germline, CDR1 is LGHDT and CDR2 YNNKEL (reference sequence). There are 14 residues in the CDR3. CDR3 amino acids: CASSRGQSENIQYF. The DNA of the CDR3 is TGTGCCAGCAGCCGGGGACAGTCTGAAAACATTCAGTACTTC.